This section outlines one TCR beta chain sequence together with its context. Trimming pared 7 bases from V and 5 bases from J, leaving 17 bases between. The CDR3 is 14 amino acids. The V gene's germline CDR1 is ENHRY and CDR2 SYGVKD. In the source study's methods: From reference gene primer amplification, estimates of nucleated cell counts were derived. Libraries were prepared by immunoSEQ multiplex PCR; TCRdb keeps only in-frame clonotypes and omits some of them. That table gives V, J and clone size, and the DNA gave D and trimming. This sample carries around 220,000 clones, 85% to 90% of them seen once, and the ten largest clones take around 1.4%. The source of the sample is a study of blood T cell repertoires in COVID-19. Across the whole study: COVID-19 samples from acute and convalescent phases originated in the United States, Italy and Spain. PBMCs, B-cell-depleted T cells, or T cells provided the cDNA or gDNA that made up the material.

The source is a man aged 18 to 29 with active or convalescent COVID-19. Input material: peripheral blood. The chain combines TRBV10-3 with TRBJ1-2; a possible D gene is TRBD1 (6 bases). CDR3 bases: TGTGCCATCACGGAAGGAGGACAGAATTATGGCTACACCTTC. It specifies CAITEGGQNYGYTF.